This passage covers 14 T cell receptor beta chains from one sample sequenced in a study of blood T cell repertoires in COVID-19. Profiled with immunoSEQ multiplex PCR; TCRdb holds only in-frame clones, not every one. Among more than 20,000 clones listed, approximately 77% were seen once. Sequenced: peripheral blood. These receptors all come from a man at least 80 years old with active or convalescent COVID-19.

The chain is built from TRBV19 and TRBJ1-5; no reliable D call. V was trimmed by 4 bases and J by 5 bases, leaving 6 bases between them. There are 12 residues in the CDR3. The germline V gene encodes CDR1 LNHDA and CDR2 SQIVND (reference sequence). The CDR3 bases are TGTGCCAGTAGTACTGGCTATCAGCCCCAGCATTTT. It codes for CASSTGYQPQHF.

This clone was observed once. The chain carries TRBV5-4 and TRBJ2-7; 10 nucleotides align to TRBD2. From germline, CDR1 is SGHNT and CDR2 YYREEE (reference sequence). This CDR3 comprises 12 residues. V was pared by 9 bases and J by 4 bases, with 4 bases of the junction left unmatched. DNA of the CDR3: TGTGCCACCTCGACTAGCGGGTACGAGCAGTACTTC. Protein: CATSTSGYEQYF.

This chain joins TRBV10-1 and TRBJ1-2; 8 positions match TRBD1. The CDR3 has 17 amino acids. V lost 4 bases and J lost 2; bases outside the gene matches: 12. Per germline, CDR1 WNHNN and CDR2 SYGVQD (reference sequence). CDR3 protein: CASSGWRLGQGNYGYTF. In nucleotides, the CDR3 is TGCGCCAGCAGTGGATGGAGACTCGGACAGGGAAACTATGGCTACACCTTC.

The DNA of the CDR3 is TGCAGCGTTGACAACGGAGACCGAGGGTACCCCGCTTTCTTT. Its protein is CSVDNGDRGYPAFF. The chain joins TRBV29-1 to TRBJ1-1; no definite D call. The CDR3 spans 14 residues. In germline, CDR1 is SQVTM, CDR2 ANQGSEA. Trimming took 3 bases from V and 11 from J, leaving 22 bases between them.

This rearrangement joins TRBV11-2 to TRBJ2-7, with 8 nucleotides matching TRBD1. Germline V lookup: CDR1 SGHAT, CDR2 FQNNGV. J was trimmed by 3 bases and V by 3 bases; bases with no gene match: 4. The CDR3 loop spans 14 amino acids. CDR3 DNA: TGTGCCAGCAGCTTTGGACAGGGTTTCTACGAGCAGTACTTC. Amino acid sequence: CASSFGQGFYEQYF.

For the CDR3, the DNA is TGTGCCAGCGCGCAGGGGGACAGGGTCAATCAGCCCCAGCATTTT. It translates to CASAQGDRVNQPQHF. The genes are TRBV11-2 and TRBJ1-5, with 9 bases identical to TRBD1. CDR3 length: 15 amino acids. V was pared by 8 bases and J by 3 bases, with 8 bases of the junction left unmatched. CDR1 SGHAT and CDR2 FQNNGV come from the germline V gene.

The chain uses TRBV19 and TRBJ2-2; 8 positions agree with TRBD1. The CDR3 loop spans 15 amino acids. The junction had 2 bases not matched to a gene; V was cut back by 4 bases and J by 1 base. Germline V gene data show CDR1 as LNHDA and CDR2 as SQIVND (reference sequence). The CDR3 spells CASSSGQGNTGELFF. The CDR3 DNA follows: TGTGCCAGTAGTAGCGGACAGGGGAACACCGGGGAGCTGTTTTTT.

A few counts support this clone. CDR3 sequence reads: CASSQASPYEQYF. The CDR3 nucleotides are TGTGCCAGCAGCCAGGCATCCCCCTACGAGCAGTACTTC. The rearrangement links TRBV5-6 to TRBJ2-7; D call uncertain. The germline V gene encodes CDR1 SGHDT and CDR2 YYEEEE. The length of the CDR3 is 13 residues. V was cut by 4 bases and J by 2 bases, with 10 bases left in between.

The chain employs TRBV6-6 and TRBJ1-1; the match to TRBD1 covers 12 bases. This CDR3 contains 16 residues. Germline V gene lookup returns CDR1 MNHNY and CDR2 SVGAGI (reference sequence). With 2 bases clipped from V and 4 bases from J, the junction kept 5 bases outside the gene matches. CDR3 nucleotides: TGTGCCAGCAGTTACGGGACAGGGGGCTGGGGCACTGAAGCTTTCTTT. It encodes CASSYGTGGWGTEAFF.

This clone turned up a few times. This chain uses TRBV11-2 with TRBJ2-2, with a weak D call TRBD1 (5 bases). The length of the CDR3 is 17 residues. Germline lookup yields CDR1 SGHAT and CDR2 FQNNGV. V was shortened by 4 bases and J by 0 bases, with 15 bases between the two germline ends. The CDR3 region has the DNA TGTGCCAGCAGCTCGGAACCTGACAGCGCGAACACCGGGGAGCTGTTTTTT. Amino acid sequence: CASSSEPDSANTGELFF.

This clone has just one count. This chain joins TRBV13 and TRBJ1-2, with D perhaps matching TRBD1 (5 bases). Between the trimmed V and J ends, which lost 6 bases and 7 bases, there was a span of 18 bases. The V gene's germline CDR1 is PRHDT and CDR2 FYEKMQ (reference sequence). This CDR3 contains 14 residues. CDR3 amino acids: CASRHWGGEAGYTF. The CDR3 bases are TGTGCCAGCAGGCACTGGGGAGGGGAGGCTGGCTACACCTTC. The whole variable domain, filled in from reference TRBV13 and TRBJ1-2, reads AAGVIQSPRHLIKEKRETATLKCYPIPRHDTVYWYQQGPGQDPQFLISFYEKMQSDKGSIPDRFSAQQFSDYHSELNMSSLELGDSALYFCASRHWGGEAGYTFGSGTRLTVV.

The CDR3 sequence is CASSFSVTGELFF. CDR3 nucleotides: TGTGCCAGCAGTTTTTCGGTCACCGGGGAGCTGTTTTTT. The chain links TRBV28 to TRBJ2-2; D gene ambiguous. Germline V gene data show CDR1 as MDHEN and CDR2 as SYDVKM. Trimming shortened V by 3 bases and J by 4 bases, and 6 bases separated the two germline ends. This CDR3 spans 13 amino acids.

This chain uses TRBV6-5 with TRBJ1-6; 8 nucleotides match TRBD1. Germline V gene data show CDR1 as MNHEY and CDR2 as SVGAGI. The CDR3 is made up of 14 amino acids. The J segment lost 8 bases and the V segment lost 8 bases, leaving 8 bases of the junction unmatched. CDR3 nucleotide sequence: TGTGCCAGCCGCCTTGAGGACAGGGATTCACCCCTCCACTTT. This translates into CASRLEDRDSPLHF.

The chain links TRBV5-1 to TRBJ2-3; D might be TRBD1 (6 bases). This CDR3 is built from 14 residues. Trimming stripped 7 bases from V and 2 bases from J, with 14 bases between. Germline V gene lookup returns CDR1 SGHRS and CDR2 YFSETQ. The CDR3 reads CASHREPTTDTQYF. The CDR3 nucleotides are TGCGCCAGCCACAGGGAACCCACCACAGATACGCAGTATTTT.